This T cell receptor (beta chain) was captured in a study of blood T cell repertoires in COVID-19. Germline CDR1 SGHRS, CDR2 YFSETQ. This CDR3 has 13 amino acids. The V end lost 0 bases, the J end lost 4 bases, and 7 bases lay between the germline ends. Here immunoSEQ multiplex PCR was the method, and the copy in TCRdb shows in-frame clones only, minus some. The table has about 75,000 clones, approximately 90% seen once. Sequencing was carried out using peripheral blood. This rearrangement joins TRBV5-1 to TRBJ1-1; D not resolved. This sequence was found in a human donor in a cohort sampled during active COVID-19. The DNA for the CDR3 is TGCGCCAGCAGCTTGGACAGTGGCACTGAAGCTTTCTTT. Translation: CASSLDSGTEAFF. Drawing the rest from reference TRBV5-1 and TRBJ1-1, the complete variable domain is KAGVTQTPRYLIKTRGQQVTLSCSPISGHRSVSWYQQTPGQGLQFLFEYFSETQRNKGNFPGRFSGRQFSNSRSEMNVSTLELGDSALYLCASSLDSGTEAFFGQGTRLTVV.